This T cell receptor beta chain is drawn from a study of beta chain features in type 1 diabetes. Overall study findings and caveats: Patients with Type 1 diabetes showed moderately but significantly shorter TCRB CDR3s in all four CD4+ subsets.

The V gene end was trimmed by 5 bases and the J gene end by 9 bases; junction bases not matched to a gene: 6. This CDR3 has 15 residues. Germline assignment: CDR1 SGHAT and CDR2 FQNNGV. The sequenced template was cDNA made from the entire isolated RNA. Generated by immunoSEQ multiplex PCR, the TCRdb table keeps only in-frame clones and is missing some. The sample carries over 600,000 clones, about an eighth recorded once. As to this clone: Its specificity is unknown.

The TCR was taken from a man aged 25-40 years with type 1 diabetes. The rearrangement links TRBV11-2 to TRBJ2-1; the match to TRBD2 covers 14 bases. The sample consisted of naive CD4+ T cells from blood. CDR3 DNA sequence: TGTGCCAGCAGCATCGGGACTAGCGGGGGCGGTGAGCAGTTCTTC. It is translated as CASSIGTSGGGEQFF.